The rows below give T cell receptor beta chains drawn from one sample of a study of T cells in Graves' hyperthyroidism and ophthalmopathy. One entry per CDR3 protein results from TCRdb running MiXCR on the multiplex PCR reads. The table includes 250,000 to 300,000 distinct CDR3 sequences, around 15% detected once. Sequencing used blood. These receptors all come from a woman aged 40 to 55 with Graves' hyperthyroidism. CDR3s include the opening cysteine and the closing phenylalanine or tryptophan. The order of the fields is D gene, V gene, clone size, J gene, CDR3 length, CDR3 DNA, CDR3 protein. D genes are given only for firm matches. Rows may omit the clone size; those that give it use once, few, many or a size class.

d_call: TRBD1
v_call: TRBV7-9
clone_size: many
j_call: TRBJ1-2
cdr3_length: 12
cdr3_nt: TGTGCCAGCAGCCCAGGGGGTACGGGCTACACCTTC
cdr3_aa: CASSPGGTGYTF

d_call: TRBD1
v_call: TRBV10-3
clone_size: many
j_call: TRBJ1-5
cdr3_length: 14
cdr3_nt: TGTGCCACAGGAATACAGGGGAACAATCAGCCCCAGCATTTT
cdr3_aa: CATGIQGNNQPQHF

d_call: .
v_call: TRBV3-1
clone_size: .
j_call: TRBJ2-2
cdr3_length: 15
cdr3_nt: TGTGCCAGCAGTCCCTGGCAATCGAACACCGGGGAGCTGTTTTTT
cdr3_aa: CASSPWQSNTGELFF

d_call: TRBD2
v_call: TRBV4-2
clone_size: .
j_call: TRBJ2-3
cdr3_length: 18
cdr3_nt: TGTGCCAGCAGCCAAGAGTTTCGCGGGACTAGTTCCCCAGATACGCAGTATTTT
cdr3_aa: CASSQEFRGTSSPDTQYF

d_call: .
v_call: TRBV28
clone_size: .
j_call: TRBJ1-1
cdr3_length: 14
cdr3_nt: TGTGCCAGCAGTTTACCGGGGGAGGACACTGAAGCTTTCTTT
cdr3_aa: CASSLPGEDTEAFF

d_call: .
v_call: TRBV10-2
clone_size: once
j_call: TRBJ2-1
cdr3_length: 13
cdr3_nt: TGCGCCAGCAGTGTGACCTGGAACGGTGAGCAGTTCTTC
cdr3_aa: CASSVTWNGEQFF

d_call: .
v_call: TRBV12-3/TRBV12-4
clone_size: many
j_call: TRBJ2-3
cdr3_length: 14
cdr3_nt: TGTGCCAGCAGTGGACTCCTAAGTACAGATACGCAGTATTTT
cdr3_aa: CASSGLLSTDTQYF

d_call: .
v_call: TRBV2
clone_size: many
j_call: TRBJ1-5
cdr3_length: 15
cdr3_nt: TGTGCCAGCAGTGCCCAGGCCCTCCAGAATCAGCCCCAGCATTTT
cdr3_aa: CASSAQALQNQPQHF

d_call: TRBD1
v_call: TRBV20-1
clone_size: many
j_call: TRBJ2-2
cdr3_length: 14
cdr3_nt: TGCAGTGCTAGTCGGGACAGTTTCACCGGGGAGCTGTTTTTT
cdr3_aa: CSASRDSFTGELFF

d_call: .
v_call: TRBV5-6
clone_size: .
j_call: TRBJ1-5
cdr3_length: 14
cdr3_nt: TGTGCCAGCAGCTTGCACAGGGAGGGTCAGCCCCAGCATTTT
cdr3_aa: CASSLHREGQPQHF

d_call: TRBD2
v_call: TRBV28
clone_size: many
j_call: TRBJ2-1
cdr3_length: 15
cdr3_nt: TGTGCCAGCAGTAGAGCGGGAGGAGTTTACAATGAGCAGTTCTTC
cdr3_aa: CASSRAGGVYNEQFF

d_call: .
v_call: TRBV28
clone_size: many
j_call: TRBJ2-5
cdr3_length: 14
cdr3_nt: TGTGCCAGCAGTGGGCTAGCGCTTCAAGAGACCCAGTACTTC
cdr3_aa: CASSGLALQETQYF

d_call: TRBD2
v_call: TRBV28
clone_size: .
j_call: TRBJ2-7
cdr3_length: 19
cdr3_nt: TGTGCCAGCAGTGCCATCCTCCTGGGACTAGCGGGAGGAGGCTACGAGCAGTACTTC
cdr3_aa: CASSAILLGLAGGGYEQYF

d_call: .
v_call: TRBV2
clone_size: many
j_call: TRBJ2-7
cdr3_length: 15
cdr3_nt: TGTGCCAGCAGTGAAGGGGCGGGAAGCATCTACGAGCAGTACTTC
cdr3_aa: CASSEGAGSIYEQYF

d_call: .
v_call: TRBV27
clone_size: many
j_call: TRBJ1-6
cdr3_length: 13
cdr3_nt: TGTGCCAGCAGTTTAGATCCCAATTCACCCCTCCACTTT
cdr3_aa: CASSLDPNSPLHF

d_call: .
v_call: TRBV9
clone_size: .
j_call: TRBJ1-2
cdr3_length: 16
cdr3_nt: TGTGCCAGCAGCCAGGACCCGAGGAGGTTCCACTATGGCTACACCTTC
cdr3_aa: CASSQDPRRFHYGYTF

d_call: .
v_call: TRBV7-2
clone_size: .
j_call: TRBJ2-2
cdr3_length: 16
cdr3_nt: TGTGCCAGCAGCTTACGATCGGGAGCGAACACCGGGGAGCTGTTTTTT
cdr3_aa: CASSLRSGANTGELFF

d_call: TRBD1
v_call: TRBV7-9
clone_size: many
j_call: TRBJ1-4
cdr3_length: 13
cdr3_nt: TGTGCCAGCAGCGGGACAGGGAATGAAAAACTGTTTTTT
cdr3_aa: CASSGTGNEKLFF

d_call: .
v_call: TRBV20-1
clone_size: many
j_call: TRBJ2-7
cdr3_length: 14
cdr3_nt: TGCAGTGCTAGAGTGTCACCAATAACCTACGAGCAGTACTTC
cdr3_aa: CSARVSPITYEQYF

d_call: .
v_call: TRBV19
clone_size: few
j_call: TRBJ2-3
cdr3_length: 15
cdr3_nt: TGTGCCAGTAAATGGCGTGGGCCTAGCACAGATACGCAGTATTTT
cdr3_aa: CASKWRGPSTDTQYF

d_call: TRBD2
v_call: TRBV7-9
clone_size: many
j_call: TRBJ2-3
cdr3_length: 14
cdr3_nt: TGTGCCAGCAGCTCGGGACTAGCACAAGATACGCAGTATTTT
cdr3_aa: CASSSGLAQDTQYF

d_call: TRBD2
v_call: TRBV7-2
clone_size: many
j_call: TRBJ2-5
cdr3_length: 15
cdr3_nt: TGTGCCAGCAGTTGGACTAGCGGGAGCCAAGAGACCCAGTACTTC
cdr3_aa: CASSWTSGSQETQYF

d_call: TRBD2
v_call: TRBV15
clone_size: few
j_call: TRBJ2-1
cdr3_length: 15
cdr3_nt: TGTGCCACCAGCAGATCCTTCACTAGCGACAATGAGCAGTTCTTC
cdr3_aa: CATSRSFTSDNEQFF

d_call: TRBD2
v_call: TRBV7-9
clone_size: many
j_call: TRBJ2-5
cdr3_length: 16
cdr3_nt: TGTGCCAGCAGCCCCGGGCTAGCGGGAGTGATAGAGACCCAGTACTTC
cdr3_aa: CASSPGLAGVIETQYF

d_call: .
v_call: TRBV15
clone_size: .
j_call: TRBJ2-2
cdr3_length: 16
cdr3_nt: TGTGCCACCAGCAGAGATGTGGCACCCATTGGCGGGGAGCTGTTTTTT
cdr3_aa: CATSRDVAPIGGELFF

d_call: .
v_call: TRBV20-1
clone_size: many
j_call: TRBJ1-5
cdr3_length: 13
cdr3_nt: TGCAGTGCTAGAGGGCGGAGCAATCAGCCCCAGCATTTT
cdr3_aa: CSARGRSNQPQHF

d_call: TRBD1
v_call: TRBV28
clone_size: few
j_call: TRBJ2-2
cdr3_length: 14
cdr3_nt: TGTGCCAGCAGTGACAGGGGTCATGACGGGGAGCTGTTTTTT
cdr3_aa: CASSDRGHDGELFF

d_call: TRBD2
v_call: TRBV20-1
clone_size: many
j_call: TRBJ2-3
cdr3_length: 14
cdr3_nt: TGCAGTGCTAGGACCGGGACTACTGTGGATACGCAGTATTTT
cdr3_aa: CSARTGTTVDTQYF

d_call: TRBD2
v_call: TRBV7-8
clone_size: many
j_call: TRBJ2-2
cdr3_length: 15
cdr3_nt: TGTGCCAGCAGCCAAAGCGGGGGCAACACCGGGGAGCTGTTTTTT
cdr3_aa: CASSQSGGNTGELFF

d_call: .
v_call: TRBV7-9
clone_size: many
j_call: TRBJ1-1
cdr3_length: 15
cdr3_nt: TGTGCCAGCAGCTGGCCGGGGTGGGGGGACACTGAAGCTTTCTTT
cdr3_aa: CASSWPGWGDTEAFF

d_call: .
v_call: TRBV20-1
clone_size: many
j_call: TRBJ1-5
cdr3_length: 14
cdr3_nt: TGCAGTGCTAGGGTCCCGGGACCCAATCAGCCCCAGCATTTT
cdr3_aa: CSARVPGPNQPQHF

d_call: .
v_call: TRBV20-1
clone_size: .
j_call: TRBJ2-3
cdr3_length: 12
cdr3_nt: TGCAGTGCTCGGAAAGGGACAGATACGCAGTATTTT
cdr3_aa: CSARKGTDTQYF

d_call: .
v_call: TRBV7-9
clone_size: few
j_call: TRBJ2-7
cdr3_length: 14
cdr3_nt: TGTGCCAGCAGCTCAATTGACAAGACCTACGAGCAGTACTTC
cdr3_aa: CASSSIDKTYEQYF

d_call: .
v_call: TRBV3-1
clone_size: many
j_call: TRBJ2-7
cdr3_length: 13
cdr3_nt: TGTGCCAGCAGCGGTTTTGGAGGGGGAGAGCAGTACTTC
cdr3_aa: CASSGFGGGEQYF

d_call: TRBD2
v_call: TRBV24-1
clone_size: many
j_call: TRBJ2-3
cdr3_length: 14
cdr3_nt: TGTGCCACCACCGGGACTAGGGTCACAGATACGCAGTATTTT
cdr3_aa: CATTGTRVTDTQYF

d_call: .
v_call: TRBV18
clone_size: once
j_call: TRBJ1-1
cdr3_length: 13
cdr3_nt: TGTGCCAGCTCCCCCGGGGTGCGGACTGAAGCTTTCTTT
cdr3_aa: CASSPGVRTEAFF

d_call: .
v_call: TRBV19
clone_size: .
j_call: TRBJ2-4
cdr3_length: 14
cdr3_nt: TGTGCCAGTAGTATCCGGGACACCCGAAACATTCAGTACTTC
cdr3_aa: CASSIRDTRNIQYF

d_call: .
v_call: TRBV12-3/TRBV12-4
clone_size: few
j_call: TRBJ1-5
cdr3_length: 12
cdr3_nt: TGTGCCAGCAGTTTAGCCCCCACGCCCCAGCATTTT
cdr3_aa: CASSLAPTPQHF

d_call: TRBD1
v_call: TRBV20-1
clone_size: .
j_call: TRBJ2-7
cdr3_length: 15
cdr3_nt: TGCAGTGCGGTCCCAGCCGGGACAGGGACCTACGAGCAGTACTTC
cdr3_aa: CSAVPAGTGTYEQYF

d_call: .
v_call: TRBV10-3
clone_size: many
j_call: TRBJ2-7
cdr3_length: 15
cdr3_nt: TGTGCCATCAGTGACCCGGGACGGGGCATCTACGAGCAGTACTTC
cdr3_aa: CAISDPGRGIYEQYF

d_call: .
v_call: TRBV12-5
clone_size: many
j_call: TRBJ1-5
cdr3_length: 13
cdr3_nt: TGTGCTAGTGGTTTGGAAAGCAATCAGCCCCAGCATTTT
cdr3_aa: CASGLESNQPQHF

d_call: .
v_call: TRBV2
clone_size: many
j_call: TRBJ2-1
cdr3_length: 13
cdr3_nt: TGTGCCAGCACCTTTAGCTCCTACAATGAGCAGTTCTTC
cdr3_aa: CASTFSSYNEQFF

d_call: TRBD1
v_call: TRBV18
clone_size: few
j_call: TRBJ1-5
cdr3_length: 16
cdr3_nt: TGTGCCAGCTCACCACCCGGGACAGGGGGCGATCAGCCCCAGCATTTT
cdr3_aa: CASSPPGTGGDQPQHF

d_call: TRBD1
v_call: TRBV2
clone_size: .
j_call: TRBJ2-3
cdr3_length: 15
cdr3_nt: TGTGCCAGCAGTGAAATGGACAGGGGTGGCGATACGCAATATTTT
cdr3_aa: CASSEMDRGGDTQYF

d_call: TRBD2
v_call: TRBV7-9
clone_size: few
j_call: TRBJ2-1
cdr3_length: 15
cdr3_nt: TGTGCCAGCAGCTTACTCGCGGGAGAGAACAATGAGCAGTTCTTC
cdr3_aa: CASSLLAGENNEQFF

d_call: TRBD1
v_call: TRBV2
clone_size: many
j_call: TRBJ1-4
cdr3_length: 15
cdr3_nt: TGTGCCAGCAGCCCCGGGACAGCCCTTTATGAAAAACTGTTTTTT
cdr3_aa: CASSPGTALYEKLFF

d_call: .
v_call: TRBV25-1
clone_size: many
j_call: TRBJ1-2
cdr3_length: 15
cdr3_nt: TGTGCCAGCAGTGAATTCGGGACAACTAACTATGGCTACACCTTC
cdr3_aa: CASSEFGTTNYGYTF

d_call: .
v_call: TRBV12-3/TRBV12-4
clone_size: many
j_call: TRBJ2-1
cdr3_length: 13
cdr3_nt: TGTGCCAGCAGCCGGACTATCTACAATGAGCAGTTCTTC
cdr3_aa: CASSRTIYNEQFF

d_call: .
v_call: TRBV11-2
clone_size: many
j_call: TRBJ1-6
cdr3_length: 13
cdr3_nt: TGTGCCAGCAGCTTAGACCTCATTTCACCCCTCCACTTT
cdr3_aa: CASSLDLISPLHF

d_call: .
v_call: TRBV30
clone_size: many
j_call: TRBJ1-1
cdr3_length: 15
cdr3_nt: TGTGCCTGGAGTGTACCCCCAGGAACGAACACTGAAGCTTTCTTT
cdr3_aa: CAWSVPPGTNTEAFF

d_call: .
v_call: TRBV25-1
clone_size: .
j_call: TRBJ2-3
cdr3_length: 16
cdr3_nt: TGTGCCAGCCTGCCGTCCAGGGGAAAGTACACAGATACGCAGTATTTT
cdr3_aa: CASLPSRGKYTDTQYF

d_call: .
v_call: TRBV6-1
clone_size: few
j_call: TRBJ2-2
cdr3_length: 12
cdr3_nt: TGTGCCTTCCACTCGAGCACCGGGGAGCTGTTTTTT
cdr3_aa: CAFHSSTGELFF

d_call: .
v_call: TRBV14
clone_size: few
j_call: TRBJ2-1
cdr3_length: 14
cdr3_nt: TGTGCCAGCAGCCACACCGACCCCTACAATGAGCAGTTCTTC
cdr3_aa: CASSHTDPYNEQFF

d_call: .
v_call: TRBV10-3
clone_size: many
j_call: TRBJ1-5
cdr3_length: 13
cdr3_nt: TGTGCCTCGGGACCGGTTGAGAGGCAGCCCCAGCATTTT
cdr3_aa: CASGPVERQPQHF